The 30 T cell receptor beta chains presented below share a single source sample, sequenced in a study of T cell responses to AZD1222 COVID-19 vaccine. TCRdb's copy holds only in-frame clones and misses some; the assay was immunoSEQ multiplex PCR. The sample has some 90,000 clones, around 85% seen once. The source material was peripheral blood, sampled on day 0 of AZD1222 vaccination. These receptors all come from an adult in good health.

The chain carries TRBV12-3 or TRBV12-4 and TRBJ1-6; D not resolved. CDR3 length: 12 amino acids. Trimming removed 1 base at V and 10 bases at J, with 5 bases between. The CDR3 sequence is CASSLGVSPLHF. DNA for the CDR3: TGTGCCAGCAGTTTAGGGGTCTCACCCCTCCACTTT.

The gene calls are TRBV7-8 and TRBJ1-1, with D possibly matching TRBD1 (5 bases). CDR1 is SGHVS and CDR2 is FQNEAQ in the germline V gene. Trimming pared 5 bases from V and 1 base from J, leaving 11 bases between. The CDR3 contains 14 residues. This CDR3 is CASSKQTGNTEAFF. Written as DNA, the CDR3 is TGTGCCAGCAGCAAACAAACAGGGAACACTGAAGCTTTCTTT.

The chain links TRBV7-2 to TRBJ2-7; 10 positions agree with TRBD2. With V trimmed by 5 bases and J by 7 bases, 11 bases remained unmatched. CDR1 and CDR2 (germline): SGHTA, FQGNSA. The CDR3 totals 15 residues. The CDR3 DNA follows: TGTGCCAGCAGCGGAGGGAGCGGGAGGGTATGGGAGCAGTACTTC. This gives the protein CASSGGSGRVWEQYF.

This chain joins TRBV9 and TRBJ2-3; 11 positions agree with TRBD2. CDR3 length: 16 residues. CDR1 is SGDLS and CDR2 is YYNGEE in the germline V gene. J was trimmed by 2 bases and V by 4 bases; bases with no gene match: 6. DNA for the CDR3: TGTGCCAGCAGCCCTCGACTAGCGGGACTCACAGATACGCAGTATTTT. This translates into CASSPRLAGLTDTQYF.

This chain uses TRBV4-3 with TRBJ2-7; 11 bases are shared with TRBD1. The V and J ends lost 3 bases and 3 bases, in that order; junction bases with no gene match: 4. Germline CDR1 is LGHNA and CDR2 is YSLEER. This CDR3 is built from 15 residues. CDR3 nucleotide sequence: TGCGCCAGCAGCCACACCGGGACAGGGGGCTACGAGCAGTACTTC. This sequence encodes CASSHTGTGGYEQYF.

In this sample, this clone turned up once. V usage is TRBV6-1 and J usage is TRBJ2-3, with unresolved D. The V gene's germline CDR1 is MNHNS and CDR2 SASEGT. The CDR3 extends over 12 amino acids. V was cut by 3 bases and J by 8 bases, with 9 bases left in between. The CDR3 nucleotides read TGTGCCAGCAGTGAGGCCTGGGCTACGCAGTATTTT. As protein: CASSEAWATQYF.

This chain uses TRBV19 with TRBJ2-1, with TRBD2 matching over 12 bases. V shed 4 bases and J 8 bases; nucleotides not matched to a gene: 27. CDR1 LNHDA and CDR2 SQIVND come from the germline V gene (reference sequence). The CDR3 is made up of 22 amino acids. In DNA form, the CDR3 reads TGTGCCAGTAGTAAGTCCTTCGACAGAAGCCTGCCAAGACTAGCGGGAGAACATGAGCAGTTCTTC. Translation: CASSKSFDRSLPRLAGEHEQFF.

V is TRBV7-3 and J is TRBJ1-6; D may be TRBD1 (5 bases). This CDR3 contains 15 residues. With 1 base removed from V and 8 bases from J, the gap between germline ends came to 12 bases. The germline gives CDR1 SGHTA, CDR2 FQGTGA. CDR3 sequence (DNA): TGTGCCAGCAGCTTAAGCGCAGGGATAGATTCACCCCTCCACTTT. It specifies CASSLSAGIDSPLHF.

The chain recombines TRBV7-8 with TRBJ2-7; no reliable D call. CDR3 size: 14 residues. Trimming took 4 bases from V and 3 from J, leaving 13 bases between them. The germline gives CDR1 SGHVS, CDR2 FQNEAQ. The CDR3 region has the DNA TGTGCCAGCAGCTCCCGGCCGACCGGCTACGAGCAGTACTTC. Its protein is CASSSRPTGYEQYF.

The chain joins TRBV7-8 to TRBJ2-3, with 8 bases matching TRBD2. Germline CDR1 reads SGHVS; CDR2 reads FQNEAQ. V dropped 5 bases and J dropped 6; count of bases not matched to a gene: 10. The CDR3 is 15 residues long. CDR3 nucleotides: TGTGCCAGCAGCGCGCGGGGACTAGAGGGCGATACGCAGTATTTT. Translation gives CASSARGLEGDTQYF.

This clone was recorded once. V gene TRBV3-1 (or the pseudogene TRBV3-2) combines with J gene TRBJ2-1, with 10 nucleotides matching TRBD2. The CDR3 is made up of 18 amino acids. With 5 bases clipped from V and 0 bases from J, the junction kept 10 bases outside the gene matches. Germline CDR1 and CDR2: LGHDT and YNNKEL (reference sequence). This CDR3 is CASSIRASSGSSYNEQFF. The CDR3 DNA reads TGTGCCAGCAGCATCCGAGCGTCTAGCGGGAGCTCCTACAATGAGCAGTTCTTC.

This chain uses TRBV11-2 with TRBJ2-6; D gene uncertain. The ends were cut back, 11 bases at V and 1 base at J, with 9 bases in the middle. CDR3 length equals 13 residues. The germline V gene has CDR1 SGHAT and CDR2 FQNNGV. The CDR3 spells CASRFSGANVLTF. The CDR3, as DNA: TGTGCCTCTAGGTTTTCTGGGGCCAACGTCCTGACTTTC.

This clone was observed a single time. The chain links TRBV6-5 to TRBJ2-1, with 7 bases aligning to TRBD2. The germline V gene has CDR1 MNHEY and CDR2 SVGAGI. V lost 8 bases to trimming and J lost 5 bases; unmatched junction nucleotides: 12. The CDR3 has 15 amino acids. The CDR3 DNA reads TGTGCCAGCTTCGGGAGGAAAAAAGGGGACAATGAGCAGTTCTTC. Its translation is CASFGRKKGDNEQFF.

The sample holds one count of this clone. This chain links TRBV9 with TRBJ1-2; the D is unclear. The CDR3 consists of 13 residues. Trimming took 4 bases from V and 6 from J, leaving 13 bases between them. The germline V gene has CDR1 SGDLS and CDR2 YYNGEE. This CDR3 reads CASSFPPGHGYTF. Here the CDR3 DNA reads TGTGCCAGCAGCTTCCCCCCGGGCCATGGCTACACCTTC.

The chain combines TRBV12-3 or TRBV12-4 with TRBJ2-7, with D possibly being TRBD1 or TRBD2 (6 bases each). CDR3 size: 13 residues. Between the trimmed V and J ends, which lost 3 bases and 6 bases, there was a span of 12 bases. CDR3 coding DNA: TGTGCCAGCAGTTTCGGCAGGGGAGGCGAGCAGTACTTC. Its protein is CASSFGRGGEQYF.

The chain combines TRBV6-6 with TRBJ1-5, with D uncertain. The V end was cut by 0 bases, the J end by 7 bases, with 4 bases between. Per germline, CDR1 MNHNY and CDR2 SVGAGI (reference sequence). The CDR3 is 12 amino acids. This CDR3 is CASSYSAQPQHF. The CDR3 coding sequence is TGTGCCAGCAGTTACTCAGCCCAGCCCCAGCATTTT.

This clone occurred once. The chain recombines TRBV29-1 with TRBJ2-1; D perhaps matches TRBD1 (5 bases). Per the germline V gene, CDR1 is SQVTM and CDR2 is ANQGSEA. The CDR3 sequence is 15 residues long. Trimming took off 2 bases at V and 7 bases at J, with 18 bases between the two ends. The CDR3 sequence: CSVEWGSSGQNEQFF. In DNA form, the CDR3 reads TGCAGCGTTGAATGGGGCAGCTCCGGCCAGAATGAGCAGTTCTTC.

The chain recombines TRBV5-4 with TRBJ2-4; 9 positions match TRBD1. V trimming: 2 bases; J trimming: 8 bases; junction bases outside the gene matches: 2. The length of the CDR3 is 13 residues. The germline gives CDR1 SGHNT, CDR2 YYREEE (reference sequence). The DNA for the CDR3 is TGTGCCAGCAGCTTATGGACAGGGGACATTCAGTACTTC. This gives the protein CASSLWTGDIQYF.

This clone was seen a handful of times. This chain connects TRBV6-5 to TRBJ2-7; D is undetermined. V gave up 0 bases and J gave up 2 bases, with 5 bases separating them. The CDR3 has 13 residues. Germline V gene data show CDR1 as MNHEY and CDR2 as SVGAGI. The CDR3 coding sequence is TGTGCCAGCAGTTACTCAACAGCCTACGAGCAGTACTTC. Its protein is CASSYSTAYEQYF.

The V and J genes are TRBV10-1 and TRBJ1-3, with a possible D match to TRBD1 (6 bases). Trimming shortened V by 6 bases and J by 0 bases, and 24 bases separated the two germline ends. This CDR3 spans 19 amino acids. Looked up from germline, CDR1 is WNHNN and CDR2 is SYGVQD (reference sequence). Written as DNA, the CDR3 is TGCGCCAGCAGGAAGAAAAGACCCGACAGGAGCCTCTCTGGAAACACCATATATTTT. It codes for CASRKKRPDRSLSGNTIYF.

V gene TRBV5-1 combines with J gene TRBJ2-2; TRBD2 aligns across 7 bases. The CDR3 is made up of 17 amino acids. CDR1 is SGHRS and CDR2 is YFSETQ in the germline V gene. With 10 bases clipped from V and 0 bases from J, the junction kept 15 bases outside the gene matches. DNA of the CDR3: TGCGCCTCAACCCCCTTAGCGGGTACTGCGAACACCGGGGAGCTGTTTTTT. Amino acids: CASTPLAGTANTGELFF.

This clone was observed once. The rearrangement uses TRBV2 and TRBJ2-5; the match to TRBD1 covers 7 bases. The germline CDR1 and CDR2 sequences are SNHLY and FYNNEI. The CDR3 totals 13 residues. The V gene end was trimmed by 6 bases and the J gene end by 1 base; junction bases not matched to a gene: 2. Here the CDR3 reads CASRRQGQETQYF. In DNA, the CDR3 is TGTGCCAGCAGAAGACAGGGCCAAGAGACCCAGTACTTC. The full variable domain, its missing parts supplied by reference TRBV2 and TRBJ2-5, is EPEVTQTPSHQVTQMGQEVILRCVPISNHLYFYWYRQILGQKVEFLVSFYNNEISEKSEIFDDQFSVERPDGSNFTLKIRSTKLEDSAMYFCASRRQGQETQYFGPGTRLLVL.

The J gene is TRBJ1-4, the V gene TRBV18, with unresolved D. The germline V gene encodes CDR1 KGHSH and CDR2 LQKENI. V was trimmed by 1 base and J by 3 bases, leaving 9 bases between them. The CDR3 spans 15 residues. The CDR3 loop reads CASSPRTRANEKLFF. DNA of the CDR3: TGTGCCAGCTCACCACGGACGAGGGCTAATGAAAAACTGTTTTTT.

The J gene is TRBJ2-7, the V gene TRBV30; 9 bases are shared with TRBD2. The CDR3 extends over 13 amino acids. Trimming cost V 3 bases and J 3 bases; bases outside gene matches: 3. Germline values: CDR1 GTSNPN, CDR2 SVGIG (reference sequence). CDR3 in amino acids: CAWSGTSSYEQYF. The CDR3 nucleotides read TGTGCCTGGAGCGGGACTAGCAGCTACGAGCAGTACTTC.

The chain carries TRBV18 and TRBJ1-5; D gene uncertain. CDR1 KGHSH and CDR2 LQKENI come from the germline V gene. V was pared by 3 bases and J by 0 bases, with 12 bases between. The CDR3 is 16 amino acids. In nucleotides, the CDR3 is TGTGCCAGCTCACCCGACGGACGGTATAGCAATCAGCCCCAGCATTTT. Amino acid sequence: CASSPDGRYSNQPQHF.

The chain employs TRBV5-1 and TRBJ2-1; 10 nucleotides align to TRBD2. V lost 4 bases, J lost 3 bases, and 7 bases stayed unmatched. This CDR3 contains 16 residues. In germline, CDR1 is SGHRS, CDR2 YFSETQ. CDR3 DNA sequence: TGCGCCAGCAGCCTCACTGGGACTAGCGTCTACAATGAGCAGTTCTTC. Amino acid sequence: CASSLTGTSVYNEQFF.

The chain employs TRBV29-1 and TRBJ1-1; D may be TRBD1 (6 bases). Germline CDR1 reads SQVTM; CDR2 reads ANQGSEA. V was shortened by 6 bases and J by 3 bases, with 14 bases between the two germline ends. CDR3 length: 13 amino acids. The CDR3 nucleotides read TGCAGCGTGGGGGAGGCAGGGGACACTGAAGCTTTCTTT. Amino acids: CSVGEAGDTEAFF.

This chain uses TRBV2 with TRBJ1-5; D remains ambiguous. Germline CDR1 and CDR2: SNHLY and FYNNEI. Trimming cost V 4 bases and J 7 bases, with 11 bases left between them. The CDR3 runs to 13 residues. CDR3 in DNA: TGTGCCAGCAGTGCCGCACTCAGGCAGCCCCAGCATTTT. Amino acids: CASSAALRQPQHF.

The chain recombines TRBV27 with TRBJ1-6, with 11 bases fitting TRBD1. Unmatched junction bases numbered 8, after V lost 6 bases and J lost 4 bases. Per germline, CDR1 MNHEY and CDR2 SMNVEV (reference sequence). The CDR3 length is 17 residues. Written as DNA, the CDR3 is TGTGCCAGCAGCACCCGGGACAGGGGGACTTATAATTCACCCCTCCACTTT. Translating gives CASSTRDRGTYNSPLHF.

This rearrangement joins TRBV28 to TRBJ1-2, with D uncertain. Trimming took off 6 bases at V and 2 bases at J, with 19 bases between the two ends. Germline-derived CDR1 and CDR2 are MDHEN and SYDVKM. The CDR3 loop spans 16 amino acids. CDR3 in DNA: TGTGCCAGCAGACGAAACTCAGGTGAAGTAAACTATGGCTACACCTTC. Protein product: CASRRNSGEVNYGYTF.